The next 14 T cell receptor beta chains were all read from a single sample in a study of CD8 T cells in ankylosing spondylitis. Study-wide results and caveats: One TCR beta motif, made up of under ten highly homologous variants, appeared characteristic of ankylosing spondylitis blood.

What these receptors recognize is not known. TCRdb re-called the 5' RACE reads with MiXCR, one entry per CDR3 protein. The data contain more than 400,000 distinct CDR3 sequences, roughly 5.3% of them seen just once; the ten biggest clones take up under 4.5%. The sample consisted of blood, either unsorted or a sorted T cell fraction (not recorded which). These receptors were obtained from a male donor with ankylosing spondylitis.

This clonotype was picked up many times. The chain is built from TRBV5-1 and TRBJ1-1; D perhaps matches TRBD1 (5 bases). Germline-derived CDR1 and CDR2 are SGHRS and YFSETQ. The CDR3 spans 15 residues. V was shortened by 0 bases and J by 5 bases, with 14 bases between the two germline ends. CDR3 in amino acids: CASSLEGSWGTEAFF. The DNA of the CDR3 is TGCGCCAGCAGCTTGGAAGGGAGTTGGGGGACTGAAGCTTTCTTT.

This clonotype was seen at least ten times. Written as DNA, the CDR3 is TGTGCCAGCAGCTTAGGTGTACAGGGGGGAAACACCATATATTTT. As protein: CASSLGVQGGNTIYF. The chain is built from TRBV7-2 and TRBJ1-3, with 7 bases matching TRBD1. The CDR3 is made up of 15 amino acids. Per germline, CDR1 SGHTA and CDR2 FQGNSA. Unmatched junction bases numbered 4, after V lost 1 base and J lost 4 bases.

This clonotype has just a few counts. This sequence joins TRBV5-4 and TRBJ2-6, with TRBD2 as a possible D gene (6 bases). The CDR3 runs 19 residues. Germline CDR1 is SGHNT and CDR2 is YYREEE (reference sequence). V lost 0 bases and J 2 bases, leaving 18 bases between the germline ends. The CDR3 nucleotides read TGTGCCAGCAGCTTGGCCTTGGCTAGCGCTGAGGCTGGGGCCAACGTCCTGACTTTC. This sequence encodes CASSLALASAEAGANVLTF. The complete variable domain, with remaining parts taken from reference TRBV5-4 and TRBJ2-6, reads ETGVTQSPTHLIKTRGQQVTLRCSSQSGHNTVSWYQQALGQGPQFIFQYYREEENGRGNFPPRFSGLQFPNYSSELNVNALELDDSALYLCASSLALASAEAGANVLTFGAGSRLTVL.

This clonotype was counted at least ten times. This chain uses TRBV27 with TRBJ2-3; D is ambiguous. CDR1 MNHEY and CDR2 SMNVEV come from the germline V gene (reference sequence). This CDR3 comprises 12 residues. V was shortened by 8 bases and J by 6 bases, with 12 bases between the two germline ends. CDR3 sequence (DNA): TGTGCCAGCCAGAGTTCCGGGGATACGCAGTATTTT. It encodes CASQSSGDTQYF.

This clonotype was picked up many times. The chain joins TRBV10-2 to TRBJ2-1, with 7 bases identical to TRBD1. CDR3 size: 13 residues. Germline lookup yields CDR1 WSHSY and CDR2 SAAADI. Germline trimming cut 6 bases from V and 9 bases from J; bases unmatched to any gene: 8. This chain's CDR3 is CASRFDRATEQFF. The CDR3 region has the DNA TGCGCCAGCAGGTTCGACAGGGCCACTGAGCAGTTCTTC.

This chain links TRBV5-6 with TRBJ2-1; D remains ambiguous. The CDR3 spans 13 residues. Trimming took 2 bases from V and 9 from J, leaving 12 bases between them. Looked up from germline, CDR1 is SGHDT and CDR2 is YYEEEE. The CDR3 here is CASSLDLSREQFF. The DNA of the CDR3 is TGTGCCAGCAGCTTAGATTTGTCACGTGAGCAGTTCTTC.

The V gene is TRBV14, the J gene TRBJ2-3; D is ambiguous. Germline assignment: CDR1 SGHDN and CDR2 FVKESK. The CDR3 contains 13 residues. Trimming stripped 2 bases from V and 4 bases from J, with 7 bases between. The CDR3 here is CASSQYIPDTQYF. CDR3 sequence (DNA): TGTGCCAGCAGCCAATATATACCAGATACGCAGTATTTT.

This clonotype was seen many times. The V and J genes are TRBV9 and TRBJ2-3, with 8 bases aligning to TRBD1. The CDR3 is 14 residues long. With V trimmed by 3 bases and J by 5 bases, 5 bases remained unmatched. Germline V gene lookup returns CDR1 SGDLS and CDR2 YYNGEE. The CDR3 nucleotides are TGTGCCAGCAGCGCCCGGACAGGGAGAGATACGCAGTATTTT. It specifies CASSARTGRDTQYF.

This clonotype was counted at least ten times. V is TRBV7-2 and J is TRBJ2-5, with unresolved D. V lost 5 bases and J 4 bases, leaving 8 bases between the germline ends. The CDR3 loop spans 12 amino acids. Germline V CDR1 and CDR2: SGHTA, FQGNSA. This CDR3 reads CASSPQRETQYF. Written as DNA, the CDR3 is TGTGCCAGCAGCCCCCAGAGAGAGACCCAGTACTTC. Together with reference TRBV7-2 and TRBJ2-5, the CDR3 gives the full variable domain: GAGVSQSPSNKVTEKGKDVELRCDPISGHTALYWYRQSLGQGLEFLIYFQGNSAPDKSGLPSDRFSAERTGGSVSTLTIQRTQQEDSAVYLCASSPQRETQYFGPGTRLLVL.

This clonotype was seen a handful of times. The chain recombines TRBV5-1 with TRBJ1-6, with a possible D match to TRBD1 (6 bases). The CDR3 has 15 amino acids. Germline V lookup: CDR1 SGHRS, CDR2 YFSETQ. Trimming removed 5 bases at V and 6 bases at J, with 15 bases between. In DNA, the CDR3 is TGCGCCAGCAGGAGTGTTCGGACAGCTAATTCACCCCTCCACTTT. This gives the protein CASRSVRTANSPLHF.

This clonotype has only a few counts. The V call is TRBV24-1, the J call TRBJ2-2; D is possibly TRBD2 (6 bases). V dropped 10 bases and J dropped 0 bases, with 17 bases sitting between them. The CDR3 has 16 residues. CDR1 is KGHDR, CDR2 SFDVKD, per germline. The CDR3, as DNA: TGTGCCACGACCGGGACTGACGGTTCGAACACCGGGGAGCTGTTTTTT. Residues: CATTGTDGSNTGELFF.

The rearrangement uses TRBV2 and TRBJ2-1; 12 bases are a match to TRBD2. The V segment lost 3 bases and the J segment 12 bases; nucleotides outside the gene matches: 12. CDR1 and CDR2 (germline): SNHLY, FYNNEI. The CDR3 extends over 16 amino acids. CDR3 DNA sequence: TGTGCCAGCAGTGATGAGGAGCTAGCGGGAGGGCCGGGGCAGTTCTTC. Residues: CASSDEELAGGPGQFF.

In this sample, this clonotype turned up many times. DNA for the CDR3: TGCGCCAGCAGCCTAGATGGGAAAGAAAAACTGTTTTTT. Encoded protein: CASSLDGKEKLFF. This sequence joins TRBV5-1 and TRBJ1-4; D unclear. The CDR3 runs to 13 residues. The V and J ends lost 4 bases and 8 bases respectively, with 12 bases between them. The germline V gene encodes CDR1 SGHRS and CDR2 YFSETQ.

This rearrangement joins TRBV18 to TRBJ1-1, with no clear D. Per the germline V gene, CDR1 is KGHSH and CDR2 is LQKENI. This CDR3 is built from 14 residues. V was cut by 3 bases and J by 5 bases, with 13 bases left in between. The CDR3 spells CASSPQADGTEAFF. CDR3 bases: TGTGCCAGCTCACCTCAAGCCGATGGGACTGAAGCTTTCTTT.